The rows below give T cell receptor beta chains drawn from one sample of a study of T cells after yellow fever vaccination. TCRdb re-derived calls from the 5' RACE reads in MiXCR, one entry per CDR3 protein. The repertoire holds 250,000 or so distinct CDR3 sequences, around 6.7% seen once, with around 1% in the top ten. The material sequenced was CD4+ T cells sorted from PBMCs, taken on the day of the yellow fever booster vaccination. The receptors here all came from a young man who received the YFV17D yellow fever vaccine. Both conserved end residues are part of each CDR3.

V,CDR3
TRBV6-1,CASSLSSGQRTDTQYF
TRBV20-1,CSATPGIRRRNTIYF
TRBV19,CASRTGGTYNEQFF
TRBV12-3/TRBV12-4,CASRAGQGGSQPQHF
TRBV6-2/TRBV6-3,CASSQQIYEQYF
TRBV7-2,CASRMGLATGELFF
TRBV29-1,CSVYRGVNTEAFF
TRBV11-2,CASSLKSADTQYF
TRBV7-9,CASSLEADNQPQHF
TRBV20-1,CSASPLAYNTYNEQFF
TRBV19,CASSIGRSYTF
TRBV6-2/TRBV6-3,CASSYPGTGVSGANVLTF
TRBV29-1,CSVEAASGTTSSTDTQYF
TRBV7-2,CASSSQQGATGELFF
TRBV18,CASSQLAGATDTQYF
TRBV20-1,CSTRSTSGRTDTQYF
TRBV20-1,CSVGGGHFTDTQYF
TRBV7-9,CASSPIGRGEQFF
TRBV24-1,CATSDRDSSNPDGELFF
TRBV5-5,CASSLLAGEKLFF
TRBV20-1,CSVPTRRWETEQFF
TRBV7-2,CASSLSLAGTYEQFF
TRBV5-1,CASSDPGTSGRTGELFF
TRBV12-3/TRBV12-4,CASSLGDRNEKLFF
TRBV4-3,CASSQKGSAGRAGDTQYF
TRBV24-1,CATNTANQETQYF
TRBV4-3,CASSQGSGRATGDTQYF
TRBV14,CASSQDLRETQYF
TRBV5-1,CASSLEGRGANVLTF
TRBV6-5,CASSRDRGFLEPQHF
TRBV12-3/TRBV12-4,CASSFLAGDTQYF
TRBV12-3/TRBV12-4,CASKSGRNTDTQYF
TRBV18,CASSPGGSLGREQFF
TRBV6-2/TRBV6-3,CASSSVGYGYTF
TRBV20-1,CSARERPLLAVSYEQYF
TRBV5-1,CASSPRGGREETQYF
TRBV5-5,CASSALWAGSSYNEQFF
TRBV20-1,CSARDLTRQADEQFF
TRBV12-3/TRBV12-4,CASRYGQGNTEAFF
TRBV4-3,CASSQERRAGGRNEQFF
TRBV2,CASSDREYTEAFF
TRBV11-2,CASSSNPRRAELSYNEQFF
TRBV28,CASSSGQGYTEAFF
TRBV5-1,CASSLEGTGLFFF
TRBV10-2,CASTPAGDQETQYF
TRBV20-1,CSAREGARFSYEQYF
TRBV4-2,CASSPRQGSQYF
TRBV7-6,CASSLSVGQGGYTF
TRBV6-6,CASSYSTHNEQFF
TRBV20-1,CSAPGLAGRGTGELFF
TRBV3-1,CASSLSDFSYEQYF
TRBV7-8,CASSLIALGTNEAFF
TRBV20-1,CSARATGSAYEQYF
TRBV28,CASSPAYAGLVEQFF
TRBV7-2,CASSPSGAVNEQFF